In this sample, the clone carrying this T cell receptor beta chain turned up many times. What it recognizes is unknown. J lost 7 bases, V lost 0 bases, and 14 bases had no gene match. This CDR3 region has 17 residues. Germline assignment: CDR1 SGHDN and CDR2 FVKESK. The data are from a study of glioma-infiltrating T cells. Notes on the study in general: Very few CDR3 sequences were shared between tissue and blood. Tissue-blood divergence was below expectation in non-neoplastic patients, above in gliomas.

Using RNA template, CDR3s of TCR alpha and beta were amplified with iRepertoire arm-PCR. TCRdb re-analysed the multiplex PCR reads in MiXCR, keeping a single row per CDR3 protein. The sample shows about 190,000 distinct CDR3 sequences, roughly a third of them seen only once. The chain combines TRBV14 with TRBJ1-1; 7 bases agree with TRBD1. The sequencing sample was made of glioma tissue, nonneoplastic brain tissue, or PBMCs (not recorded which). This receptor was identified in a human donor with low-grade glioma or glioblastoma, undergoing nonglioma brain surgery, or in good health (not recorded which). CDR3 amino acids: CASSQDLYITGDGEAFF. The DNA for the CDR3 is TGTGCCAGCAGCCAAGATCTGTACATCACAGGGGACGGTGAAGCTTTCTTT.